Below are 15 T cell receptor beta chains sequenced from a single sample in a study of tumor and adjacent non-tumor tissue in lung cancer. The library came from three nested PCR rounds adapted from ARM-PCR protocols. From the multiplex PCR reads, TCRdb called clonotypes with MiXCR, one entry per CDR3 protein. Of approximately 71,000 distinct CDR3 sequences listed, 60% are singletons. No cell sorting was done before RNA was extracted from the tissue. Sequencing was carried out using lung tumor tissue. These receptors originate from a man aged 45-60 years with non-small cell lung cancer.

On this clonotype: The CDR3 does not end in the conserved phenylalanine or tryptophan, so this is likely a read error. The chain uses TRBV10-2 and TRBJ1-6; D is ambiguous. The CDR3 runs to 14 residues. The germline V gene has CDR1 WSHSY and CDR2 SAAADI. The CDR3 sequence: CASSAGPTNSPLHT. The DNA for the CDR3 is TGCGCCAGCAGTGCAGGACCTACAAATTCACCACTCCACACT.

This clonotype was recorded many times. This sequence joins TRBV2 and TRBJ1-6; TRBD1 matches at 8 bases. Germline CDR1 SNHLY, CDR2 FYNNEI. The CDR3 covers 14 residues. V trimming: 6 bases; J trimming: 9 bases; junction bases outside the gene matches: 7. The CDR3 DNA reads TGTGCCAGCAGCCCGGGACAGGTTTCTTCACCCCTCCACTTT. The encoded protein is CASSPGQVSSPLHF.

As for this clonotype: This may arise from a read error, as a much more abundant clone is one base away. This sequence joins TRBV12-3 or TRBV12-4 and TRBJ1-4, with D possibly TRBD1 on 6 matching bases. The length of the CDR3 is 15 residues. This CDR3 is CANSFSGVLGEKLFF. For the CDR3, the DNA is TGTGCCAACAGTTTTTCAGGGGTGCTGGGTGAAAAACTGTTTTTT.

This clonotype was seen a few times. Just one base apart from a much larger clone, this may be a read error. CDR3 sequence (DNA): TGTGCCAGCAGTGGGACTAGATCCTACGAGCAGTACTTC. Translating it yields CASSGTRSYEQYF. V is TRBV6-6 and J is TRBJ2-7, with 8 bases identical to TRBD2. The CDR3 covers 13 residues. J was trimmed by 1 base and V by 5 bases; bases with no gene match: 1. Germline CDR1 and CDR2: MNHNY and SVGAGI (reference sequence).

Comment on this clonotype: A junction end diverges from the germline sequence, so it may reflect a read error. J is TRBJ2-1 and V is TRBV29-1; perhaps D is TRBD1 or TRBD2 (5 bases each). This CDR3 region has 14 residues. Germline loops: CDR1 SQVTM, CDR2 ANQGSEA. The CDR3 loop is CSVVTRESYNEPSF. As DNA, the CDR3 is TGCAGCGTTGTCACCAGGGAGTCCTACAATGAGCCGTCCTTC.

This clonotype was seen only a few times. This may stem from a read error, because a much larger clone lies one nucleotide away. The rearrangement uses TRBV4-2 and TRBJ1-5; a possible D gene is TRBD1 (6 bases). V was clipped by 6 bases and J by 1 base, with 16 bases between them. The germline V gene has CDR1 LGHNA and CDR2 YNFKEQ. The CDR3 length is 16 residues. The CDR3 region is CASSRDVRGSNQPQHF. CDR3 bases: TGTGCCAGCAGTCGGGACGTCAGGGGCAGCAATCAGCCCCAGCATTTT.

As for this clonotype: A junction boundary mismatches the germline segment, possibly from a read error. This chain connects TRBV6-1 to TRBJ2-2, with 14 bases fitting TRBD2. Germline CDR1 and CDR2: MNHNS and SASEGT. The CDR3 is made up of 18 amino acids. This CDR3 reads CASSETSGRAGHTGELFF. Written as DNA, the CDR3 is TGTGCCAGCAGTGAGACTAGCGGGAGGGCCGGGCACACTGGGGAGCTGTTTTTT.

Notes on this clonotype: A read error may produce the germline difference seen at one junction end. This chain links TRBV10-3 with TRBJ1-5; D unresolved. CDR1 ENHRY and CDR2 SYGVKD come from the germline V gene. The CDR3 extends over 15 amino acids. The CDR3 protein is CTISVGSISNQPQHF. As DNA, the CDR3 is TGCACCATCAGTGTTGGCAGTATAAGCAATCAGCCCCAGCATTTT.

The chain uses TRBV12-3 or TRBV12-4 and TRBJ2-3; 7 bases fit TRBD1. This CDR3 has 15 amino acids. The J segment lost 0 bases and the V segment lost 9 bases, leaving 9 bases of the junction unmatched. The CDR3 region has the DNA TGTGCCAGTAGCAAAGGCAGGGGGAGCACAGATACGCAGTATTTT. This sequence encodes CASSKGRGSTDTQYF.

Turning to this clonotype: One end of the junction is discordant with germline, which a read error may explain. The V gene is TRBV5-1, the J gene TRBJ2-7, with D maybe TRBD1 (6 bases). From germline, CDR1 is SGHRS and CDR2 YFSETQ. The CDR3 consists of 16 residues. DNA for the CDR3: TGTTCCAGCAGCTTGGTAACAGGGATGGGGTCCTACGAACAGTACTTC. Amino acid sequence: CSSSLVTGMGSYEQYF.

About this clonotype: The germline gene is not matched at one end of the junction; a read error may be the cause. This chain links TRBV11-2 with TRBJ2-3, with TRBD2 matching over 7 bases. Germline CDR1 reads SGHAT; CDR2 reads FQNNGV. The CDR3 length is 16 residues. The CDR3 is CASTLGRGYSTDTQYF. Here the CDR3 DNA reads TGTGCCAGCACCTTAGGGCGGGGGTATTCGACAGATACGCAGTATTTT.

V and J are TRBV5-1 and TRBJ2-1; D gene uncertain. The CDR3 is 11 amino acids. Looked up from germline, CDR1 is SGHRS and CDR2 is YFSETQ. Trimming pared 9 bases from V and 7 bases from J, leaving 11 bases between. The CDR3 DNA reads as TGCGCCATCATTGAACAAAATGAGCAGTTCTTC. This codes for CAIIEQNEQFF.

The V call is TRBV20-1, the J call TRBJ1-3, with TRBD1 identical over 7 bases. The V and J ends lost 3 bases and 0 bases, in that order; junction bases with no gene match: 8. The CDR3 sequence is 16 residues long. CDR1 DFQATT and CDR2 SNEGSKA come from the germline V gene (reference sequence). The CDR3 sequence is CSASRGTANSGNTIYF. In DNA, the CDR3 is TGCAGTGCTAGTAGGGGGACAGCCAACTCTGGAAACACCATATATTTT.

As for this clonotype: A read error may explain this, as a much larger clone is one base away. V gene TRBV12-3 or TRBV12-4 combines with J gene TRBJ1-4; possible D gene TRBD1, 6 bases. The CDR3 loop spans 13 amino acids. CDR3 loop: CASSRDMREKVFF. CDR3 bases: TGTGCCAGCAGCAGGGACATGAGAGAAAAAGTGTTTTTT.

This chain connects TRBV7-8 to TRBJ1-2; perhaps TRBD1 as D (5 bases). Trimming removed 5 bases from V and 4 bases from J, with 17 bases in between. The CDR3 consists of 15 residues. CDR1 SGHVS and CDR2 FQNEAQ come from the germline V gene. This CDR3 reads CASSPAGQRGYGYTF. The CDR3 DNA follows: TGTGCCAGCAGCCCCGCTGGCCAAAGGGGCTATGGCTACACCTTC.